This record looks at one TCR beta chain sequence and its context. Per the study methods: From reference gene primer amplification, estimates of nucleated cell counts were derived. TCRdb's copy holds only in-frame clones and misses some; the assay was immunoSEQ multiplex PCR. Clone size and V and J calls were adopted from that table, with D and trimming inferred from the DNA. The data hold over 150,000 clones, with around 85% observed a single time. The junction had 10 bases not matched to a gene; V was cut back by 3 bases and J by 4 bases. The germline V gene encodes CDR1 SGDLS and CDR2 YYNGEE. This CDR3 region has 16 residues. The data are from a study of blood T cell repertoires in COVID-19. In terms of age and location, participants ranged from roughly 18 to 90 years and lived in about 25 US areas. The recovered donors of Cohort 3 showed two negative PCRs, clearance, or symptom resolution.

V usage is TRBV9 and J usage is TRBJ2-3; 8 bases are a match to TRBD1. Sequencing used PBMCs or T cells enriched from blood (not recorded which). The TCR was taken from a woman younger than 45 who had recovered from COVID-19. Here the CDR3 DNA reads TGTGCCAGCAGCGCCCCGGACAGGGAGGTTCCAGATACGCAGTATTTT. Its translation is CASSAPDREVPDTQYF.